The sequence of this TCR beta chain was determined in a study of OX40 agonist ivuxolimab in advanced cancers. Study as a whole: Ivuxolimab is a fully human IgG2 antibody that activates OX40 (CD134). In this trial design, patients received ivuxolimab intravenously at 0.01 to 10 mg/kg every 2 weeks.

With baseline, cycle 4 day 1, and cycle 7 day 1 as timepoints, blood was sampled. Points from the study as a whole: It was also the case that some nonresponders had low normalized T-cell clonal expansion.

On this clone: What it recognizes is unknown.

V lost 7 bases to trimming and J lost 1 base, with 14 bases between them. This CDR3 region has 15 residues. Germline V CDR1 and CDR2: SGHTS, YDEGEE. The repertoire was sequenced with immunoSEQ multiplex PCR; TCRdb's copy has only in-frame clones and lacks some. Among about 58,000 clones listed, under 90% were seen once. The sequence was collected from an adult with an advanced solid tumor such as melanoma, head and neck, liver or kidney cancer. The source was CD4+ or CD8+ T cells sorted from blood, collected in a trial of the OX40 agonist ivuxolimab. V and J are TRBV5-8 and TRBJ2-2, with D possibly being TRBD2 (6 bases). CDR3 sequence reads: CASRKGTLNTGELFF. The CDR3 DNA sequence: TGTGCCAGCCGCAAAGGGACTTTGAACACCGGGGAGCTGTTTTTT.